The clone carrying this T cell receptor beta chain was recorded many times. For the diagnoses, clinical symptoms, serum thyroxine and TRAb, thyroid ultrasound and orbital computed tomography were used. The data belong to a study of T cells in Graves' hyperthyroidism and ophthalmopathy. Amplification of TCR beta CDR3 regions used RNA as the template. A first-round RT-PCR of the TCR CDR3 used the HTBI primer set. Using its own MiXCR run on the multiplex PCR reads, TCRdb lists one record per CDR3 protein. The top ten hold about 7.7% of the sample, which has hundreds of thousands of distinct CDR3 sequences, 15% to 18% seen once. The sample taken for sequencing was blood. The receptor was derived from a woman between 18 and 29 years old with Graves' hyperthyroidism.

The CDR3 reads CASSLQPGNHNEQFF. The CDR3 coding sequence is TGTGCCAGCAGCCTTCAGCCGGGAAACCACAATGAGCAGTTCTTC. The chain recombines TRBV7-3 with TRBJ2-1, with D maybe TRBD2 (5 bases). The V end was cut by 5 bases, the J end by 5 bases, with 16 bases between. Germline V gene lookup returns CDR1 SGHTA and CDR2 FQGTGA. The CDR3 length is 15 residues.